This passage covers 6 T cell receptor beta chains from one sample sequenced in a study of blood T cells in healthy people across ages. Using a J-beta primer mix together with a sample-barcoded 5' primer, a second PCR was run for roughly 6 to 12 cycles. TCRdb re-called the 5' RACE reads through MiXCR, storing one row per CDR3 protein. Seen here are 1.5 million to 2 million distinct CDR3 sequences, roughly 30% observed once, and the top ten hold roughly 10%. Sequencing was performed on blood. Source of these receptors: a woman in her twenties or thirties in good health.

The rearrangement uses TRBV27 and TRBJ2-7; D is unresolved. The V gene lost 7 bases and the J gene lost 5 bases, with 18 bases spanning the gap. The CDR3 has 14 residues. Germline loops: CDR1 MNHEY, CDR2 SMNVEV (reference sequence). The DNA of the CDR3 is TGTGCCAGCAAAAAGTCGGGCCTAGGGAACGAGCAGTACTTC. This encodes CASKKSGLGNEQYF.

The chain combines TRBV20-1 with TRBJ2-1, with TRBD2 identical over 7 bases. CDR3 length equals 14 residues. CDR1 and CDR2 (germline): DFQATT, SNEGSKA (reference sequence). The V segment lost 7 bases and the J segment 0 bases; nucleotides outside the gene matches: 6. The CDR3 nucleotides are TGCAGTGTCAGGCGGGGGACCTCCTACAATGAGCAGTTCTTC. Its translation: CSVRRGTSYNEQFF.

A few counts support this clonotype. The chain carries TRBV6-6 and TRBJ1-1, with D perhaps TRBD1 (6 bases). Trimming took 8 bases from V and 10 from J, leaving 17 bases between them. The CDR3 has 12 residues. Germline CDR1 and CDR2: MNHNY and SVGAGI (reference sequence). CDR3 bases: TGTGCCAGCGGTCTCGGGACAAACCTAGCTTTCTTT. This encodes CASGLGTNLAFF.

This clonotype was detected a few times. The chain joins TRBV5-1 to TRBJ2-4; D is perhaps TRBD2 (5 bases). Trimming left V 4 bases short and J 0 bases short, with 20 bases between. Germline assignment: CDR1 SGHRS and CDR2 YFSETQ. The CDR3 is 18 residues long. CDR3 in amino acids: CASSMGWESNGAKNIQYF. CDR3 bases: TGCGCCAGCAGCATGGGGTGGGAGAGCAACGGAGCCAAAAACATTCAGTACTTC.

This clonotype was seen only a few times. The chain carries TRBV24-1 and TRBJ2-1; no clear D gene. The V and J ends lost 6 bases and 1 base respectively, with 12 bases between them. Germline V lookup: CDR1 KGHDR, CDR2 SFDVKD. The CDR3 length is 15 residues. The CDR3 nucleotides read TGTGCCACCAGTCCAGGATCCGAGTCCTACAATGAGCAGTTCTTC. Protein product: CATSPGSESYNEQFF.

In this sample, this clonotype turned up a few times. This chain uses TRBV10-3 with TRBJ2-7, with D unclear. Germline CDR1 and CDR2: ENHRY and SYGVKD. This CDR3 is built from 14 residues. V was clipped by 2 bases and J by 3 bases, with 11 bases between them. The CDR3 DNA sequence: TGTGCCATCAGTGAGAGCAGCATATACTACGAGCAGTACTTC. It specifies CAISESSIYYEQYF.